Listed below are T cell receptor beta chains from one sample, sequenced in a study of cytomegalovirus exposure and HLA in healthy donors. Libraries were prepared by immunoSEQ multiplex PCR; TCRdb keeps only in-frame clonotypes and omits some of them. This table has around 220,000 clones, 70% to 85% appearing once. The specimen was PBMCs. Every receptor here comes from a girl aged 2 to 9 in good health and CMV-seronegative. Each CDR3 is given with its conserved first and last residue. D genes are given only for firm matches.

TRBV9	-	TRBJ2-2	CASSVAANTGELFF
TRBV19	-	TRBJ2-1	CASRPTGSYNEQFF
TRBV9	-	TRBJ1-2	CASSVASAGYGYTF
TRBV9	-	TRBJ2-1	CASSARTFPQAGEQFF
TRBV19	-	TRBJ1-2	CASSIRGGSGYTF
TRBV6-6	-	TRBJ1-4	CASSFGQFDEKLFF
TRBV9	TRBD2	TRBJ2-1	CASSVGTSGRTYNEQFF
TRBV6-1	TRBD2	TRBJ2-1	CASSATSGRPQYNEQFF
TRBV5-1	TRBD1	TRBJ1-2	CASSLDRGRRFGYTF
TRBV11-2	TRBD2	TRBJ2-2	CASRPVAGRGGELFF
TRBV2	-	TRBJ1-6	CASSQLANSPLHF
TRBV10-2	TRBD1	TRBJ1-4	CASSEAVSRGNEKLFF
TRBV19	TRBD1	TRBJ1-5	CASRNPGTGGNQPQHF
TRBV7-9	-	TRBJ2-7	CASSPPGLGGEQYF
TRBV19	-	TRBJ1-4	CASSISGGTNEKLFF
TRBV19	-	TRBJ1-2	CASSPTASNYGYTF
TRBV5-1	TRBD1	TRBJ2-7	CASSLSGQGNYEQYF
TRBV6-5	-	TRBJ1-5	CASSYAPGVEPQHF
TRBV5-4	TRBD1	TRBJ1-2	CASSRDREGAEGYTF
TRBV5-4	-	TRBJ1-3	CASSISSSSGNTIYF
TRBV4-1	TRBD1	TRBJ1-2	CASSQGPDREGYTF
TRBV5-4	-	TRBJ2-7	CASSFSFPSYEQYF
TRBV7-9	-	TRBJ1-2	CASSLDEGRPRF
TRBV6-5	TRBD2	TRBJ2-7	CASAERELGWEQYF
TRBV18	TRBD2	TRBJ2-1	CASSTGTSGVPEQFF
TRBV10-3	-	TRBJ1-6	CAITVAVNSPLHF
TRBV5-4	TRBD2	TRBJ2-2	CASSSPQLADTGELFF
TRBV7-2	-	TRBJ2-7	CASSLAGDYEQYF
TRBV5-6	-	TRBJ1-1	CASSATGNTEAFF
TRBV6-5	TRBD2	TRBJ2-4	CASSSFRGGDRNIQYF
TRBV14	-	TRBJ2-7	CASSQGVSVGLYEQYF
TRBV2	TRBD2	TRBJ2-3	CASSQLAVGTDTQYF
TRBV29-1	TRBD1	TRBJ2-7	CSVEGGTGSAYEQYF
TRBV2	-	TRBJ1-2	CASSATPNYGYTF
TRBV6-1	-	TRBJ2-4	CATLAPGDIQYF
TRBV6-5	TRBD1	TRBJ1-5	CASRTGQGANQPQHF
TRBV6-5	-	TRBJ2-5	CASSYRQDF
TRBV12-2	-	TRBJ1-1	CASRRGADQNTEAFF
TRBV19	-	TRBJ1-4	CATADSANEKLFF
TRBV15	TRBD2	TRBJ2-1	CATKNSGGGNEQFF
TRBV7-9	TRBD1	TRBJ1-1	CASSLGSTGAMNTEAFF
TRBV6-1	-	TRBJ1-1	CASSTPGQTSVAFF
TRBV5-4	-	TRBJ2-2	CASSRGQETGELFF
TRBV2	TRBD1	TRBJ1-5	CASTGPGQGINQPQHF
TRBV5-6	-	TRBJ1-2	CASSLGGHYGYTF